This T cell receptor (beta chain) was sequenced during a study of cytomegalovirus exposure and HLA in healthy donors. A word on this clone: Its target is not known.

60 Vbeta and 13 Jbeta primers were used in PCR. Using immunoSEQ multiplex PCR, the repertoire was profiled, and TCRdb retains in-frame clones only, with some absent. The clone table shows roughly 50,000 clones, with the ten largest holding 6% to 7%. Whole-study results and caveats: In vitro data verified a few CMV-associated chains as specific for CMV antigens. In most subjects, TCR beta sequences reportedly gave accurate predictions of HLA-A and HLA-B alleles.

The sequence was obtained from a woman in her 40s in good health and CMV-seronegative. The sample comprised PBMCs.

This chain's CDR3 is CASRGDRAHGYTF. CDR3 nucleotides: TGTGCCAGTAGGGGGGACAGGGCCCATGGCTACACCTTC. This chain links TRBV19 with TRBJ1-2; the match to TRBD1 covers 9 bases. The CDR3 contains 13 residues. The germline CDR1 and CDR2 sequences are LNHDA and SQIVND (reference sequence). The J segment lost 6 bases and the V segment lost 6 bases, leaving 5 bases of the junction unmatched.